This T cell receptor (beta chain) was recovered during a study of spatial heterogeneity in lung cancer. Per germline, CDR1 SEHNR and CDR2 FQNEAQ (reference sequence). The CDR3 covers 13 residues. Trimming removed 6 bases from V and 7 bases from J, with 13 bases in between. TCR cDNA molecules each had a unique molecular identifier. TCRdb re-called the 5' RACE reads through MiXCR, storing one row per CDR3 protein. The sample lists about 22,000 distinct CDR3 sequences; 4.6% were seen once. Notes on the study in general: Ubiquitous expanded tumor TCRs were seen in blood more at resection than at follow-up.

This clonotype showed up many times. Its antigen is not identified. As for time point: sample taken at primary tumor resection. Whole RNA, which was extracted from tumor, nontumor lung tissue or frozen PBMC, was sequenced without any cell sorting. Donation came from around 77 patients with untreated early-stage non-small cell lung cancer. The sequence was collected from a male donor with early-stage non-small cell lung cancer. Source: PBMCs, taken at surgery. The rearrangement joins TRBV7-9 to TRBJ2-1, with D maybe TRBD1 (6 bases). The CDR3 is CASRITGWNEQFF. As DNA, the CDR3 is TGTGCCAGCAGAATCACAGGGTGGAATGAGCAGTTCTTC.